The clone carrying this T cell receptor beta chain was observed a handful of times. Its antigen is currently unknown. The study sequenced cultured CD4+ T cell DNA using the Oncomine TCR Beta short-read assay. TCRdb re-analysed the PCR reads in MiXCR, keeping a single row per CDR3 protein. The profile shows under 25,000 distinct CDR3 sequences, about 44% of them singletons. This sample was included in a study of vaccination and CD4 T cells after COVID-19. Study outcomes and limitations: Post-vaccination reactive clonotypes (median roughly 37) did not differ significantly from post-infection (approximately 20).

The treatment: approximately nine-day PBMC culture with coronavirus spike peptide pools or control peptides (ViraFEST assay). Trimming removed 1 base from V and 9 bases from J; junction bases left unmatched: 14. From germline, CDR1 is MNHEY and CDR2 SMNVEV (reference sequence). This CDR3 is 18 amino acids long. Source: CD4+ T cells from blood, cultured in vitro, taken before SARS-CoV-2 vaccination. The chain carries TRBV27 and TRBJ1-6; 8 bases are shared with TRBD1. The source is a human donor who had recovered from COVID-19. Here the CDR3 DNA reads TGTGCCAGCAGTTTATACCCCCCCTTGGACAGGGAAGGTTCACCCCTCCACTTT. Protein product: CASSLYPPLDREGSPLHF.